A single sample gave rise to the 23 T cell receptor beta chains below, sequenced in a study of cytomegalovirus exposure and HLA in healthy donors (dated by TCRdb to 2017 to 2019). The library came from the immunoSEQ multiplex PCR assay. For the multiplex PCR, a mixture combining 60 forward primers for TCR Vbeta segments and 13 reverse primers for TCR Jbeta segments was used. TCRdb re-hosts the immuneACCESS table, in-frame sequences only. Its copies lack some clones; in the studies checked, an unresolved V gene accounts for under half of them, and the cause for the rest is not known. Within this sample are roughly 100,000 clones, with 69% of them counted one time only. The ten largest clones represent around 3.5% of the sample. The sequenced sample consisted of PBMCs. These receptors were taken from a man under 40 in good health and CMV-seronegative.

A remark on this clone: Its ends do not fully match the called genes, so a read error is possible. This rearrangement joins TRBV19 to TRBJ2-1; tentative D call: TRBD1 (6 bases). CDR3 length: 16 residues. CDR1 and CDR2 (germline): LNHDA, SQIVND (reference sequence). In DNA form, the CDR3 reads TGTGCCAGTAGTATTACAGGGTTTAGTTCCTACAGTGAGCAGTTCTTC. This encodes CASSITGFSSYSEQFF.

V gene TRBV28 combines with J gene TRBJ1-5; D remains ambiguous. The germline gives CDR1 MDHEN, CDR2 SYDVKM. V lost 2 bases, J lost 0 bases, and 8 bases lay in between. This CDR3 contains 15 residues. The CDR3 DNA is TGTGCCAGCAGTTTAAAAGCTTATAGCAATCAGCCCCAGCATTTT. It codes for CASSLKAYSNQPQHF.

A note on this clone: The sample carries other DNA sequences with the same CDR3. The V call is TRBV6-5, the J call TRBJ1-5; 8 bases line up with TRBD1. Germline values: CDR1 MNHEY, CDR2 SVGAGI. V shed 2 bases and J 2 bases; nucleotides not matched to a gene: 2. The CDR3 is 15 residues long. In DNA, the CDR3 is TGTGCCAGCAGTTACGGGACAGGCCGCAATCAGCCCCAGCATTTT. Protein: CASSYGTGRNQPQHF.

The chain is built from TRBV5-6 and TRBJ2-3, with a weak D call TRBD2 (5 bases). Deletions cut 0 bases from V and 0 bases from J, with 8 bases between. This CDR3 comprises 15 residues. Germline V gives CDR1 SGHDT, CDR2 YYEEEE. Here the CDR3 reads CASSLGGLSTDTQYF. The CDR3 DNA is TGTGCCAGCAGCTTGGGAGGGCTAAGCACAGATACGCAGTATTTT. The whole variable domain, remainder taken from reference TRBV5-6 and TRBJ2-3, is DAGVTQSPTHLIKTRGQQVTLRCSPKSGHDTVSWYQQALGQGPQFIFQYYEEEERQRGNFPDRFSGHQFPNYSSELNVNALLLGDSALYLCASSLGGLSTDTQYFGPGTRLTVL.

This rearrangement joins TRBV15 to TRBJ2-2, with a possible D match to TRBD2 (5 bases). Trimming removed 0 bases at V and 8 bases at J, with 7 bases between. There are 13 residues in the CDR3. Germline V gene data show CDR1 as LNHNV and CDR2 as YYDKDF (reference sequence). CDR3 region: CATSREGRGELFF. CDR3 nucleotide sequence: TGTGCCACCAGCAGAGAGGGGAGAGGGGAGCTGTTTTTT.

V gene TRBV30 combines with J gene TRBJ2-7, with D perhaps matching TRBD1 (6 bases). Trimming shortened V by 2 bases and J by 2 bases, and 7 bases separated the two germline ends. The CDR3 runs 12 residues. The germline V gene has CDR1 GTSNPN and CDR2 SVGIG (reference sequence). Here the CDR3 reads CAWSRDTYEQYF. The CDR3 nucleotides read TGTGCCTGGAGTCGGGACACCTACGAGCAGTACTTC.

The chain combines TRBV7-9 with TRBJ2-3; TRBD1 aligns across 8 bases. V lost 4 bases and J lost 14; bases outside the gene matches: 8. In germline, CDR1 is SEHNR, CDR2 FQNEAQ (reference sequence). The CDR3 has 12 residues. The CDR3 is CASSSRQGLRYF. The DNA of the CDR3 is TGTGCCAGCAGCTCTAGACAGGGGTTGCGGTATTTT.

The rearrangement uses TRBV6-1 and TRBJ2-5; tentative D call: TRBD2 (6 bases). The length of the CDR3 is 15 residues. Germline V CDR1 and CDR2: MNHNS, SASEGT. The V gene lost 1 base and the J gene lost 7 bases, with 16 bases spanning the gap. The CDR3 DNA reads TGTGCCAGCAGTGAAGTCGGGTCTTCGGAGGGGACCCAGTACTTC. Amino acids: CASSEVGSSEGTQYF.

This clone was counted a few times. V is TRBV27 and J is TRBJ1-2, with 10 bases aligning to TRBD1. The length of the CDR3 is 18 residues. Germline loops: CDR1 MNHEY, CDR2 SMNVEV (reference sequence). Trimming removed 3 bases from V and 5 bases from J; junction bases left unmatched: 15. This CDR3 is CASSFDGYSTGGPYGYTF. As DNA, the CDR3 is TGTGCCAGCAGTTTTGACGGTTATTCGACAGGGGGCCCGTATGGCTACACCTTC.

This sequence joins TRBV5-1 and TRBJ1-1; possibly TRBD1 for D (6 bases). CDR1 and CDR2 from the germline V gene are SGHRS and YFSETQ. The CDR3 spans 15 residues. V was shortened by 0 bases and J by 4 bases, with 13 bases between the two germline ends. The CDR3 DNA reads as TGCGCCAGCAGCTTGGAGTGGGGAGGGGGCACTGAAGCTTTCTTT. This encodes CASSLEWGGGTEAFF.

The chain uses TRBV30 and TRBJ1-2; the match to TRBD1 covers 7 bases. The trim removed 5 bases at V and 0 bases at J, leaving 9 bases unmatched. From germline, CDR1 is GTSNPN and CDR2 SVGIG (reference sequence). The CDR3 covers 15 residues. The CDR3: CAWSLTGFSNYGYTF. DNA of the CDR3: TGTGCCTGGTCGCTGACAGGGTTTTCTAACTATGGCTACACCTTC.

This clone was observed a single time. The chain has TRBV28 and TRBJ1-6, with D uncertain. The V gene lost 6 bases and the J gene lost 6 bases, with 15 bases spanning the gap. CDR3 length: 15 residues. Germline CDR1 is MDHEN and CDR2 is SYDVKM. CDR3 nucleotides: TGTGCCAGCAGCCCCACTGGAGGGCGTAATTCACCCCTCCACTTT. It encodes CASSPTGGRNSPLHF.

The CDR3 reads CSVRGDSGPRDTGELFF. The DNA of the CDR3 is TGCAGCGTTCGGGGAGATAGCGGGCCCCGGGACACCGGGGAGCTGTTTTTT. The chain uses TRBV29-1 and TRBJ2-2, with 7 bases fitting TRBD2. Germline CDR1 reads SQVTM; CDR2 reads ANQGSEA. Unmatched junction bases numbered 15, after V lost 5 bases and J lost 3 bases. The CDR3 runs 17 residues.

The rearrangement uses TRBV6-1 and TRBJ2-3; D gene unclear. The CDR3 consists of 12 residues. Trimming left V 5 bases short and J 9 bases short, with 12 bases between. Germline-derived CDR1 and CDR2 are MNHNS and SASEGT. CDR3 DNA sequence: TGTGCCAGCAGTAGAGGTGTTGGGACGCAGTATTTT. Translated: CASSRGVGTQYF.

The J gene is TRBJ2-5, the V gene TRBV5-6; D remains ambiguous. Trimming removed 0 bases from V and 2 bases from J, with 17 bases in between. The CDR3 is made up of 17 amino acids. Germline values: CDR1 SGHDT, CDR2 YYEEEE. DNA of the CDR3: TGTGCCAGCAGCTTGGAACACCCTCCCTCCAAGCAAGAGACCCAGTACTTC. Its protein is CASSLEHPPSKQETQYF.

This chain links TRBV7-9 with TRBJ2-5, with 10 bases identical to TRBD2. The DNA end is more similar to TRBJ2-7, so the J call may be wrong. This CDR3 is 16 amino acids long. Germline V gene data show CDR1 as SEHNR and CDR2 as FQNEAQ (reference sequence). The chain's CDR3 is CASSLGLAGVSYEQYF. In DNA, the CDR3 is TGTGCCAGCAGCTTAGGGCTAGCGGGAGTATCCTACGAGCAGTACTTC.

The chain couples TRBV6-6 to TRBJ1-1; possible D gene TRBD1, 6 bases. The CDR3 contains 14 residues. Trimming shortened V by 5 bases and J by 0 bases, and 10 bases separated the two germline ends. Germline values: CDR1 MNHNY, CDR2 SVGAGI (reference sequence). CDR3 sequence: CASSHTGMNTEAFF. CDR3 DNA: TGTGCCAGCAGTCACACAGGGATGAACACTGAAGCTTTCTTT.

The chain links TRBV5-1 to TRBJ1-3; possibly TRBD1 for D (6 bases). Trimming took off 0 bases at V and 4 bases at J, with 14 bases between the two ends. The germline V gene encodes CDR1 SGHRS and CDR2 YFSETQ. CDR3 length: 16 residues. This CDR3 reads CASSLAGQGFGNTIYF. DNA for the CDR3: TGCGCCAGCAGCTTGGCCGGGCAGGGGTTCGGAAACACCATATATTTT.

The CDR3 coding sequence is TGTGCCAGCAGCGATGGGCTCCATGAAAAACTGTTTTTT. Translating it yields CASSDGLHEKLFF. J is TRBJ1-4 and V is TRBV7-9; D call uncertain. Per the germline V gene, CDR1 is SEHNR and CDR2 is FQNEAQ (reference sequence). The length of the CDR3 is 13 residues. V was shortened by 5 bases and J by 6 bases, with 10 bases between the two germline ends.

The V gene is TRBV29-1, the J gene TRBJ2-7; the match to TRBD2 covers 9 bases. Per the germline V gene, CDR1 is SQVTM and CDR2 is ANQGSEA. Germline trimming cut 6 bases from V and 5 bases from J; bases unmatched to any gene: 14. The length of the CDR3 is 15 residues. The CDR3 region is CSVAGISGRWDEQYF. CDR3 bases: TGCAGCGTCGCTGGCATTAGCGGGAGATGGGACGAGCAGTACTTC.

CDR3 region: CASSPPTVDEQFF. The CDR3 DNA reads as TGTGCCAGCAGCCCCCCAACAGTCGATGAGCAGTTCTTC. The chain has TRBV7-8 and TRBJ2-1; D is undetermined. With 5 bases removed from V and 8 bases from J, the gap between germline ends came to 13 bases. Germline CDR1 is SGHVS and CDR2 is FQNEAQ. The CDR3 spans 13 residues.

The gene calls are TRBV7-2 and TRBJ2-7; 12 bases align to TRBD2. Germline V gene lookup returns CDR1 SGHTA and CDR2 FQGNSA. The CDR3 totals 15 residues. Trimming took 5 bases from V and 1 from J; bases not matched to a gene: 3. CDR3 in DNA: TGTGCCAGCAGCCGACTAGCGGGGGAGTCCTACGAGCAGTACTTC. Its protein product is CASSRLAGESYEQYF.

The chain has TRBV5-3 and TRBJ2-4; D possibly corresponds to TRBD2 (7 bases). TRBV5-3 is classed as an ORF, of uncertain function. The germline V and J ends were trimmed by 2 bases and 9 bases, with 15 bases remaining between them. This CDR3 has 14 residues. CDR3 protein: CARSFWGGPCIQYF. In DNA form, the CDR3 reads TGTGCCAGAAGCTTTTGGGGGGGGCCTTGCATTCAGTACTTC.